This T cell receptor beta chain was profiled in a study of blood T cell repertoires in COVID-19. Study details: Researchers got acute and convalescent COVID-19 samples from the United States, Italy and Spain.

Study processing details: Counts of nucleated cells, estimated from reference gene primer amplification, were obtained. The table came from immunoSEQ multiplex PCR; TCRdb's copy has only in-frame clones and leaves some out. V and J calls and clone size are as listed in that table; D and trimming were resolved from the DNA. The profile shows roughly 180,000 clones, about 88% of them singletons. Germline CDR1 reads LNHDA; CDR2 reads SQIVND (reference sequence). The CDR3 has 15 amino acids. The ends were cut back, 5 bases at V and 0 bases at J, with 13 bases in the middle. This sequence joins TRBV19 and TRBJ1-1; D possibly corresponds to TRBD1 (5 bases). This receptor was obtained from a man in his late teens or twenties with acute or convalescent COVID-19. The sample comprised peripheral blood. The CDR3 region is CASSVGQGLNTEAFF. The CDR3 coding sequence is TGTGCCAGTAGTGTCGGACAAGGACTGAACACTGAAGCTTTCTTT.